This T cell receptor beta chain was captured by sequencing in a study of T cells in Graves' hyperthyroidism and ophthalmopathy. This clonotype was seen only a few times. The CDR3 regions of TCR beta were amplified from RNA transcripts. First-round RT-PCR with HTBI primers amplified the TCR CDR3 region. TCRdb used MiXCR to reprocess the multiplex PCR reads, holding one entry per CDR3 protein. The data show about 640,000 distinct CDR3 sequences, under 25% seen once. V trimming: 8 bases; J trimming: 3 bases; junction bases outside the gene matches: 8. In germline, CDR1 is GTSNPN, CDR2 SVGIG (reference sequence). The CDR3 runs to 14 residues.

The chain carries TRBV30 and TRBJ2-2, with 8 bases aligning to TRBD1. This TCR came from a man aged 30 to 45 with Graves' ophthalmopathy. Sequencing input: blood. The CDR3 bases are TGTGCCAGCCGGGGACAGGTATACACCGGGGAGCTGTTTTTT. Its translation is CASRGQVYTGELFF.